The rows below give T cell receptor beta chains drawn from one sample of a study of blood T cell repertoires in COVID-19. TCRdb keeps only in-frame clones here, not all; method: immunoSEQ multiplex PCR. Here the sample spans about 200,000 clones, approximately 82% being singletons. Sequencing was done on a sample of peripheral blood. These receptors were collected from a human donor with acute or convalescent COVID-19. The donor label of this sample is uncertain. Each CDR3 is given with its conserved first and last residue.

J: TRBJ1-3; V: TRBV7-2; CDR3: CASSLDRGTGNTIYF
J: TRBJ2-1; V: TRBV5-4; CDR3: CASTRGGTSYNEQFF
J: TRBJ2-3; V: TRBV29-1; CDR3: CSVRLAGATDTQYF
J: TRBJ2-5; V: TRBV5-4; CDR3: CASSLWASGSQETQYF
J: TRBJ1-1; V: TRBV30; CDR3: CAWTGLGNTEAFF
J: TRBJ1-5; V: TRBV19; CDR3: CASSSDRNQNQPQHF
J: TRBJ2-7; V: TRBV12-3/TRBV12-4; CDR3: CASSYLATGEQYF
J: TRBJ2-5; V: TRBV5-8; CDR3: CASSLTSGRVMRGFAQYF
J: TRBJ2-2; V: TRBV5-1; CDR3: CASTMGQGASGELFF
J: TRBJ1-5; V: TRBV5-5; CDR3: CASSPDAGGNQPQHF
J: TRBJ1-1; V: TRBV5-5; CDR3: CASSLPSLNTEAFF
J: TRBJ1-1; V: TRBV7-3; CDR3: CASSLTGGTEAFF
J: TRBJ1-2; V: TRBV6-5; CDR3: CASTQQGSYGYTF
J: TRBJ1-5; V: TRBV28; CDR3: CASSGQALGNQPQHF
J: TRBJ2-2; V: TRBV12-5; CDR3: CASGLALAAYTGELFF
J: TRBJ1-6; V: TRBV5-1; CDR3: CASSYDGQGNSPLHF
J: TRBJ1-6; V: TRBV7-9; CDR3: CASSLDRGRSPLHF
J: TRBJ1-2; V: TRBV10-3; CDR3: CAITPSGQSAGYTF
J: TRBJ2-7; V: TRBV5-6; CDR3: CASSLGQGKGEQYF
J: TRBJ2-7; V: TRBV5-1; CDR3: CASTPGGRSSYEQYF
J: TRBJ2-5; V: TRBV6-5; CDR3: CASKGGGVGQETQYF
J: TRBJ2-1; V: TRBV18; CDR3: CASSPRGDEQFF
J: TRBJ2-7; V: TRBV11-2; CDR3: CASSLRQTYEQYF
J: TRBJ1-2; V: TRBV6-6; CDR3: CASSGDRRYGYTF
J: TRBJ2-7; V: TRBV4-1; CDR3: CASSQDLARGQAYSYEQYF
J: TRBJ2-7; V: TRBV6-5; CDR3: CASSYRVRQGAYEQYF
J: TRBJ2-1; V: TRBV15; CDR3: CATSSIPGLAFNEQFF
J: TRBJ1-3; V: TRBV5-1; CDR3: CASSLEGNLNSGNTIYF
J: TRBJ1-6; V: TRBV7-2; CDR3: CASSSPEAYNSPLHF
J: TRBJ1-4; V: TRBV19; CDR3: CASSMTVTNEKLFF
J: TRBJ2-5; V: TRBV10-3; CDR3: CAISEPPRETQYF
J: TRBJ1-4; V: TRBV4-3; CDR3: CASSQSYYLNEKLFF
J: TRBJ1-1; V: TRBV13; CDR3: CASSLVGGTEAFF
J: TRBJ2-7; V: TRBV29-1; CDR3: CSEEGPPFYEQYF
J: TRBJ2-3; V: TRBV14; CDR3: CASSQAPGLAGTDTQYF
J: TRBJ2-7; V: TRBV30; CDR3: CAWSRGYPYEQYF
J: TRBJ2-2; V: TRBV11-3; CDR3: CASSLVGQGTGELFF
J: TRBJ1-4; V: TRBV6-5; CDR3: CASSAGGAGEKLFF
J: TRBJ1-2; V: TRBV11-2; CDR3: CASSPRGSLYGYTF